Reported below is one T cell receptor (beta chain). The antigen is unknown. Libraries were prepared by immunoSEQ multiplex PCR; TCRdb keeps only in-frame clonotypes and omits some of them. The table includes around 160,000 clones, under 95% detected once. The data originate from a study of T cell responses to AZD1222 COVID-19 vaccine. V was pared by 3 bases and J by 9 bases, with 11 bases of the junction left unmatched. This CDR3 has 15 residues. CDR1 MDHEN and CDR2 SYDVKM come from the germline V gene. Notes on the study in general: Donors were largely white British and mainly female; clonal diversity was possibly underestimated. Every sample of the repertoires postdated the peak T cell response. Researchers report vaccine-associated CD4 TCRs spanning spike, with dominance at 160-218 and 743-854. Seropositive AZD1222 recipients at baseline numbered only 5 or 6.

Sample: peripheral blood, taken on day 0 of MenACWY control vaccination. The chain recombines TRBV28 with TRBJ2-1; 7 bases match TRBD2. This clonotype originated in an adult in good health. The CDR3 DNA reads TGTGCCAGCAGTTTCGCGGGAGATTCGGTTTTTGAGCAGTTCTTC. Translation gives CASSFAGDSVFEQFF.